This T cell receptor (beta chain) was identified in a study of cytomegalovirus exposure and HLA in healthy donors. Study results and limitations: Earlier analysis looked at TCR beta V segments, and most were productive about 87% or about 30% of the time. The authors reported that TCR beta sequences could predict HLA-A and HLA-B alleles. These predictions were accurate for most subjects in the first cohort.

PCR was performed using 60 Vbeta and 13 Jbeta primers. Sequencing used immunoSEQ multiplex PCR; TCRdb keeps in-frame clones, though not all of them. This sample carries around 120,000 clones, 75% to 85% of them seen once, and the ten largest clones take less than 1.5%. For this clone: Its cognate antigen is unknown.

Germline trimming cut 2 bases from V and 2 bases from J; bases unmatched to any gene: 6. Per germline, CDR1 LNHDA and CDR2 SQIVND (reference sequence). CDR3 length: 15 residues. This receptor was taken from a girl aged 2 to 9 in good health and CMV-seronegative. Sequences were obtained from PBMCs. The rearrangement joins TRBV19 to TRBJ2-7; 7 bases agree with TRBD2. The CDR3 loop is CASSILAGDTYEQYF. The CDR3 nucleotides are TGTGCCAGTAGTATACTGGCGGGAGACACCTACGAGCAGTACTTC.